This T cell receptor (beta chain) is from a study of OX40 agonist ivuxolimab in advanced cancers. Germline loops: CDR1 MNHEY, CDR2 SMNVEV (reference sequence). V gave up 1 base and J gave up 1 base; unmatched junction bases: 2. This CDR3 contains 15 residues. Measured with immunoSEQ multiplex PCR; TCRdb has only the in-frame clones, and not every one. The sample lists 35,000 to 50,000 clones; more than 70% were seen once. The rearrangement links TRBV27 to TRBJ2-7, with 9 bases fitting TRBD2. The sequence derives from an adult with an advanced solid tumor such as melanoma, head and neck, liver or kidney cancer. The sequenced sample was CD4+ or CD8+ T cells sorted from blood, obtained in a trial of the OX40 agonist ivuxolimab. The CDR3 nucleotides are TGTGCCAGCAGTTTATTTAGCGGGAGTTCCTACGAGCAGTACTTC. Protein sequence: CASSLFSGSSYEQYF.